A selection of T cell receptor beta chains follows, all from one sample in a study of regulatory T cells in long-lasting Graves disease. TCRdb passed the multiplex PCR reads through MiXCR, listing each CDR3 protein once. The repertoire has about 530,000 distinct CDR3 sequences, 15% to 20% of them found once; the top ten carry roughly 25%. These data were also reused for a study on T cells in Graves' hyperthyroidism and ophthalmopathy.

Material: peripheral blood mononuclear cells (PBMCs), obtained at new diagnosis, from a patient treated with antithyroid drugs. These receptors were obtained from a woman in her forties or fifties with Graves disease. Each CDR3 is given with its conserved first and last residue. The order of the fields is D gene, clone size, V gene, J gene, CDR3 protein, CDR3 DNA. A D gene is named only where the DNA matches it firmly. The size field is filled for only some rows; it gives once, few, many or a size class.

.,once,TRBV6-2/TRBV6-3,TRBJ2-4,CASTGQSAGKNIQYF,TGTGCCAGCACCGGACAGTCGGCAGGCAAAAACATTCAGTACTTC
.,many,TRBV12-3/TRBV12-4,TRBJ2-7,CASNLLGGSYEQYF,TGTGCCAGCAACCTCCTCGGGGGATCGTACGAGCAGTACTTC
.,many,TRBV2,TRBJ2-7,CASRLLGSGSYEQYF,TGTGCCAGCAGGTTACTTGGGTCAGGATCATACGAGCAGTACTTC
.,.,TRBV7-2,TRBJ2-7,CASTSWGQRGYEQYF,TGTGCCAGCACCTCCTGGGGGCAGCGGGGCTACGAGCAGTACTTC
.,few,TRBV4-1,TRBJ1-6,CASSQDNRALTYNSPLHF,TGCGCCAGCAGCCAAGATAACAGGGCTCTGACCTATAATTCACCCCTCCACTTT
.,few,TRBV29-1,TRBJ1-1,CSPGGGLHTEAFF,TGCAGCCCGGGGGGGGGACTGCACACTGAAGCTTTCTTT
.,many,TRBV24-1,TRBJ2-2,CATSDWTGELFF,TGTGCCACCAGTGACTGGACCGGGGAGCTGTTTTTT
.,.,TRBV7-2,TRBJ2-2,CASSLDALPGELFF,TGTGCCAGCAGCTTAGACGCTCTCCCCGGGGAGCTGTTTTTT
.,.,TRBV7-9,TRBJ2-2,CASSRAGGDRTGELFF,TGTGCCAGCAGCCGGGCAGGCGGGGACCGCACCGGGGAGCTGTTTTTT
.,many,TRBV11-2,TRBJ1-1,CASSLDGRARNTEAFF,TGTGCCAGCAGCTTAGATGGGCGGGCAAGGAACACTGAAGCTTTCTTT
.,.,TRBV7-6,TRBJ1-1,CASSFSRDNTEAFF,TGTGCCAGCAGCTTTTCCCGAGATAACACTGAAGCTTTCTTT
.,once,TRBV28,TRBJ1-1,CASSPGLVATEALF,TGTGCCAGCAGTCCGGGCCTGGTAGCCACTGAAGCTCTCTTT
TRBD2,many,TRBV2,TRBJ2-6,CASILRGAGANVLTF,TGTGCCAGCATCCTTCGGGGGGCTGGGGCCAACGTCCTGACTTTC
TRBD2,.,TRBV9,TRBJ2-2,CASSVAVSGGALDTGELFF,TGTGCCAGCAGCGTAGCGGTTAGCGGGGGGGCGTTGGACACCGGGGAGCTGTTTTTT
.,few,TRBV10-3,TRBJ2-5,CAISEFSEETQYF,TGTGCCATCAGTGAGTTCAGCGAGGAGACCCAGTACTTC
.,.,TRBV5-6,TRBJ1-4,CASSLLTEWNEKLFF,TGTGCCAGCAGCTTGCTGACAGAGTGGAATGAAAAACTGTTTTTT
.,many,TRBV12-3/TRBV12-4,TRBJ1-5,CASSNGVSNQPQHF,TGTGCCAGCAGTAACGGTGTAAGCAATCAGCCCCAGCATTTT
.,.,TRBV10-3,TRBJ2-7,CAISASQTSYEQYF,TGTGCCATCAGTGCTTCCCAGACCTCCTACGAGCAGTACTTC
.,few,TRBV9,TRBJ1-5,CASSPEGGRNQPQHF,TGTGCCAGCAGCCCAGAGGGGGGGCGGAATCAGCCCCAGCATTTT
.,many,TRBV20-1,TRBJ1-5,CSARSLGGNQPQHF,TGCAGTGCTAGATCTTTGGGCGGCAATCAGCCCCAGCATTTT
.,few,TRBV5-5,TRBJ2-7,CASSPGSFAGASYEQYF,TGTGCCAGCAGCCCGGGCTCCTTTGCGGGGGCCTCCTACGAGCAGTACTTC
.,.,TRBV20-1,TRBJ1-2,CSAPDNYGYTF,TGCAGTGCCCCGGACAACTATGGCTACACCTTC
TRBD1,many,TRBV28,TRBJ2-7,CASSYNPGQGYEQYF,TGTGCCAGCAGTTATAATCCGGGACAGGGTTACGAGCAGTACTTC
TRBD2,.,TRBV11-2,TRBJ2-1,CASSRTSGSYNEQFF,TGTGCCAGCAGCCGAACTAGCGGGTCTTACAATGAGCAGTTCTTC
.,.,TRBV7-2,TRBJ1-6,CASRPGGGSPLHF,TGTGCCAGCAGACCCGGGGGGGGTTCACCCCTCCACTTT
.,many,TRBV3-1,TRBJ2-5,CASSLDWKETQYF,TGTGCCAGCAGCCTCGACTGGAAAGAGACCCAGTACTTC
.,many,TRBV7-2,TRBJ1-2,CASSLVALVDRGYTF,TGTGCCAGCAGCTTAGTGGCCCTGGTAGATCGTGGCTACACCTTC
TRBD2,many,TRBV27,TRBJ2-3,CASSLLAGGRDTQYF,TGTGCCAGCAGTTTACTAGCGGGGGGGAGGGATACGCAGTATTTT
TRBD2,many,TRBV10-3,TRBJ2-1,CAISGGGGRGEQFF,TGTGCCATCAGTGGAGGTGGTGGGAGGGGTGAGCAGTTCTTC
.,.,TRBV19,TRBJ2-5,CASTAGGTQYF,TGTGCCAGCACGGCAGGCGGGACCCAGTACTTC
.,many,TRBV11-3,TRBJ1-6,CASSLGENSPLHF,TGTGCCAGCAGCTTAGGGGAGAATTCACCCCTCCACTTT
.,.,TRBV7-2,TRBJ1-5,CASSFYGNQPQHF,TGTGCCAGCAGCTTTTATGGGAATCAGCCCCAGCATTTT
.,.,TRBV19,TRBJ2-2,CASNRGGGELFF,TGTGCCAGTAACAGGGGAGGAGGGGAGCTGTTTTTT
TRBD1,.,TRBV7-6,TRBJ1-2,CASSFQGAQGYTF,TGTGCCAGCAGCTTTCAGGGGGCGCAGGGCTACACCTTC
.,.,TRBV28,TRBJ1-6,CASSPVARALHF,TGTGCCAGCAGCCCCGTAGCCCGGGCCCTCCACTTT
.,many,TRBV20-1,TRBJ2-7,CSARTGTETYEQYF,TGCAGTGCTAGAACCGGGACCGAGACCTACGAGCAGTACTTC
.,many,TRBV12-5,TRBJ1-1,CASGRGEGLNTEAFF,TGTGCTAGTGGTAGGGGGGAGGGACTCAACACTGAAGCTTTCTTT
TRBD1,.,TRBV6-1,TRBJ1-1,CASRTRGSGTEAFF,TGTGCCAGCCGGACCAGGGGGAGCGGCACTGAAGCTTTCTTT
.,.,TRBV19,TRBJ1-3,CASSIVNRRSGNTIYF,TGTGCCAGTAGTATAGTGAACAGAAGGTCTGGAAACACCATATATTTT
TRBD1,many,TRBV11-2,TRBJ1-2,CASSKVQGAKDYGYTF,TGTGCCAGCAGCAAAGTACAGGGGGCGAAGGACTATGGCTACACCTTC
.,.,TRBV4-1,TRBJ1-6,CASSQAGSSYNSPLHF,TGCGCCAGCAGCCAAGCCGGGAGCTCCTATAATTCACCCCTCCACTTT